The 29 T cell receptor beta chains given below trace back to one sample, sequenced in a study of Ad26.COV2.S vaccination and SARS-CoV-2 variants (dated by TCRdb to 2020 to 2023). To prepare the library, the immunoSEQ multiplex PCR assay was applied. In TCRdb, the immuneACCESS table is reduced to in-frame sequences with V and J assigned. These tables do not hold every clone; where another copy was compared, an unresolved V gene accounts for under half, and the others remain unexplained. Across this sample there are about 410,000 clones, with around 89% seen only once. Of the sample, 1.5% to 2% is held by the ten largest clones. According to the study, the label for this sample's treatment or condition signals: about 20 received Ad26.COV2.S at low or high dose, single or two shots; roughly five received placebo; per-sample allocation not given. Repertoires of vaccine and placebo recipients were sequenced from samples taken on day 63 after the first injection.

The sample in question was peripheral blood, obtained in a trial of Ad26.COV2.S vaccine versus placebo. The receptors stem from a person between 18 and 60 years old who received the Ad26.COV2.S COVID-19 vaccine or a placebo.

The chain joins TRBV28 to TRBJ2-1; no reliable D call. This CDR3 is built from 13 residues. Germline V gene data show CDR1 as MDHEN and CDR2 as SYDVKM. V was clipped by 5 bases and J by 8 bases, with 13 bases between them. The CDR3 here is CASSLSSNDEQFF. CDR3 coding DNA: TGTGCCAGCAGTCTATCTAGTAACGATGAGCAGTTCTTC.

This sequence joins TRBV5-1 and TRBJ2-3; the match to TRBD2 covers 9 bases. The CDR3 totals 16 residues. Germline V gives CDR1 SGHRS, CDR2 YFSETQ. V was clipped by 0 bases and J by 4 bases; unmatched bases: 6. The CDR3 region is CASSLDGGRAPDTQYF. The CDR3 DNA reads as TGCGCCAGCAGCTTGGATGGCGGGAGGGCCCCAGATACGCAGTATTTT. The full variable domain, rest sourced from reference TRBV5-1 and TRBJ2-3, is KAGVTQTPRYLIKTRGQQVTLSCSPISGHRSVSWYQQTPGQGLQFLFEYFSETQRNKGNFPGRFSGRQFSNSRSEMNVSTLELGDSALYLCASSLDGGRAPDTQYFGPGTRLTVL.

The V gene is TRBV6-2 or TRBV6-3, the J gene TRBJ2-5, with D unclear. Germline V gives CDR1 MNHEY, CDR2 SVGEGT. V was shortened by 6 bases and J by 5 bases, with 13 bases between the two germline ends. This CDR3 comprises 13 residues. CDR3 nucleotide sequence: TGTGCCAGCAGCCCCGACTCTTGGGAGACCCAGTACTTC. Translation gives CASSPDSWETQYF.

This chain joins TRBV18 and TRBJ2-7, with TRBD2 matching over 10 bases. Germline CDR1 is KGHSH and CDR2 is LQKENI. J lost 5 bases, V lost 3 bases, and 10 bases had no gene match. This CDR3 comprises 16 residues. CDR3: CASSPATSGKSNEQYF. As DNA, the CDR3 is TGTGCCAGCTCACCCGCTACTAGCGGGAAGTCCAACGAGCAGTACTTC. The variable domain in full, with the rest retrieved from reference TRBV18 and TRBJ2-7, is NAGVMQNPRHLVRRRGQEARLRCSPMKGHSHVYWYRQLPEEGLKFMVYLQKENIIDESGMPKERFSAEFPKEGPSILRIQQVVRGDSAAYFCASSPATSGKSNEQYFGPGTRLTVT.

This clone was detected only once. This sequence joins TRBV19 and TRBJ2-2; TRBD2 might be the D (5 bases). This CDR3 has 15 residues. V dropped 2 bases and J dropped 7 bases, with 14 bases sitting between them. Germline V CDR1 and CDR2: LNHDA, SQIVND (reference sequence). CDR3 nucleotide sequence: TGTGCCAGTAGTATATTGGACTTCCTGAGCGGGGAGCTGTTTTTT. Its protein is CASSILDFLSGELFF.

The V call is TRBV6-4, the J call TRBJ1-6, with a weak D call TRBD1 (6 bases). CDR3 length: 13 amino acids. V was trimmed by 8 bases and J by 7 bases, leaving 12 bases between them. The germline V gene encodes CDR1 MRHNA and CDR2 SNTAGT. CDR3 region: CASSRDTNSPLHF. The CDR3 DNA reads TGTGCCAGCTCCCGGGACACCAATTCACCCCTCCACTTT.

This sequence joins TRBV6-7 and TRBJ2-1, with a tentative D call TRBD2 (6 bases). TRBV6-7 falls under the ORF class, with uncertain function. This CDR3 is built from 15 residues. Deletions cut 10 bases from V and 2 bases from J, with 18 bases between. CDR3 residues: CAKLDRELAYNEQFF. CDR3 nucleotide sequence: TGTGCCAAACTGGACCGGGAGCTCGCCTACAATGAGCAGTTCTTC.

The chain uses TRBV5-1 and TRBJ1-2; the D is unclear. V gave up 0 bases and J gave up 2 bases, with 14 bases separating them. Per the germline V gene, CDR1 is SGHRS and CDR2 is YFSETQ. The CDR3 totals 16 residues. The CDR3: CASSLDPSGTNYGYTF. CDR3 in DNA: TGCGCCAGCAGCTTGGACCCCAGTGGAACAAACTATGGCTACACCTTC. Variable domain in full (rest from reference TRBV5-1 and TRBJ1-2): KAGVTQTPRYLIKTRGQQVTLSCSPISGHRSVSWYQQTPGQGLQFLFEYFSETQRNKGNFPGRFSGRQFSNSRSEMNVSTLELGDSALYLCASSLDPSGTNYGYTFGSGTRLTVV.

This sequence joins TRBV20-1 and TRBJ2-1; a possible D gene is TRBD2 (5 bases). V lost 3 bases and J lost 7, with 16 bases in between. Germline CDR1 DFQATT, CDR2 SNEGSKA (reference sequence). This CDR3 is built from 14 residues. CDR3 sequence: CSASLAQVGNEQFF. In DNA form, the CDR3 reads TGCAGTGCTAGTCTAGCCCAGGTGGGGAATGAGCAGTTCTTC.

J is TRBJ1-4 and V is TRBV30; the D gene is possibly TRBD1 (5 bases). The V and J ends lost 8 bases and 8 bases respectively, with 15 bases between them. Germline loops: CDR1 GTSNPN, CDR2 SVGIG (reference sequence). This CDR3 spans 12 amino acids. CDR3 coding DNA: TGTGCCGGCTCAGGGTCCGGCGAAAAACTGTTTTTT. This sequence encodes CAGSGSGEKLFF.

CDR3 coding DNA: TGTGCCAGTAGTAGTCGTGGGACAGATAAGAGAGAGACCTACGAGCAGTACTTC. Its translation: CASSSRGTDKRETYEQYF. This chain joins TRBV19 and TRBJ2-7, with TRBD1 matching 7 bases. Germline CDR1 reads LNHDA; CDR2 reads SQIVND (reference sequence). Trimming removed 4 bases from V and 2 bases from J; junction bases left unmatched: 17. This CDR3 contains 18 residues.

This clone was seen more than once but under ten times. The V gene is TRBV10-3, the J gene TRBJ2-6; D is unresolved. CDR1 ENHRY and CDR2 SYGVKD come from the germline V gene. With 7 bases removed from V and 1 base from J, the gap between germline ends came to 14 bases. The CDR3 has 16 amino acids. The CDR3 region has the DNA TGTGCCATCACCCCTGGGCCCCTGTCTGGGGCCAACGTCCTGACTTTC. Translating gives CAITPGPLSGANVLTF.

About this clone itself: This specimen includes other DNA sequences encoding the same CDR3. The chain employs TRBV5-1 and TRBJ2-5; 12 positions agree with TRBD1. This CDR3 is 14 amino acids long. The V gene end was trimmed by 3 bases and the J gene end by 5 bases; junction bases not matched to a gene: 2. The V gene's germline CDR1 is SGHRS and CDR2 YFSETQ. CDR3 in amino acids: CASSSGTGGETQYF. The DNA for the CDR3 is TGCGCCAGCAGCTCGGGGACAGGGGGCGAGACCCAGTACTTC. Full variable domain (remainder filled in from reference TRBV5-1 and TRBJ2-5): KAGVTQTPRYLIKTRGQQVTLSCSPISGHRSVSWYQQTPGQGLQFLFEYFSETQRNKGNFPGRFSGRQFSNSRSEMNVSTLELGDSALYLCASSSGTGGETQYFGPGTRLLVL.

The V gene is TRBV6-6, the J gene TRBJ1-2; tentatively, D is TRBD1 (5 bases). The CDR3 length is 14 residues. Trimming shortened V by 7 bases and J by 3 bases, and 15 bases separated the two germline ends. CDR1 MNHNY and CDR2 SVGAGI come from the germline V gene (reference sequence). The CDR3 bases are TGTGCCAGCACTCGAGGGCAGGGAGACTATGGCTACACCTTC. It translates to CASTRGQGDYGYTF.

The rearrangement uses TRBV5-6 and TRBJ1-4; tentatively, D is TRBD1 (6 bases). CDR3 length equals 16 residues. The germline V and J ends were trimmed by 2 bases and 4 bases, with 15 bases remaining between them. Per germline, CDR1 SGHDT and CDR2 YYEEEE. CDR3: CASSFFLDSRNEKLFF. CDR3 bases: TGTGCCAGCAGCTTTTTCCTGGACAGTCGTAATGAAAAACTGTTTTTT.

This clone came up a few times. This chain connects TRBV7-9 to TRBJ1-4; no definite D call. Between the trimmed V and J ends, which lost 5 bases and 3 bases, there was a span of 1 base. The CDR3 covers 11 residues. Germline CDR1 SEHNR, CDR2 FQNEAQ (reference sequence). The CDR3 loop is CASSPNEKLFF. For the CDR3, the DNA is TGTGCCAGCAGCCCTAATGAAAAACTGTTTTTT.

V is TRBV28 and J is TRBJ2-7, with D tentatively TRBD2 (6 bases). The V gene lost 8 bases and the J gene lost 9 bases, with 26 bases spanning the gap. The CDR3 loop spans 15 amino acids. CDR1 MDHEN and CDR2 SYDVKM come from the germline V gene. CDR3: CASLGRRGVSVGQYF. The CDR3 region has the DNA TGTGCCAGCCTAGGAAGGAGGGGAGTGAGTGTAGGGCAGTACTTC.

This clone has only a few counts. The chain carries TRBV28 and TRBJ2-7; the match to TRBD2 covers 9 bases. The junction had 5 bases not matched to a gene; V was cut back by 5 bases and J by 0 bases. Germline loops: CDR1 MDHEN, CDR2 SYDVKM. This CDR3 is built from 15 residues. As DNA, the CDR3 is TGTGCCAGCAGTATACTTAGCGGGAGCTCCTACGAGCAGTACTTC. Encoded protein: CASSILSGSSYEQYF.

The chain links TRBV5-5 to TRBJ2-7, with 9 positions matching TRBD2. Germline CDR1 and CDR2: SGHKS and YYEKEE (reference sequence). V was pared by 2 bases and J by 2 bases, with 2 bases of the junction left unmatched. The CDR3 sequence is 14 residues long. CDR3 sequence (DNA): TGTGCCAGCAGCTTCCTAGCGGGACCCTACGAGCAGTACTTC. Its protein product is CASSFLAGPYEQYF. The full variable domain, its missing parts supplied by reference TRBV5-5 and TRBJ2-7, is DAGVTQSPTHLIKTRGQQVTLRCSPISGHKSVSWYQQVLGQGPQFIFQYYEKEERGRGNFPDRFSARQFPNYSSELNVNALLLGDSALYLCASSFLAGPYEQYFGPGTRLTVT.

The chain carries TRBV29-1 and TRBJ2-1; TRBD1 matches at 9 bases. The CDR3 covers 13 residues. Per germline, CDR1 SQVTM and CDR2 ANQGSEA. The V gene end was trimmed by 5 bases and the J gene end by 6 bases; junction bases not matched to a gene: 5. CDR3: CSVPGQGFNEQFF. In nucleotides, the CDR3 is TGCAGCGTTCCGGGACAGGGTTTCAATGAGCAGTTCTTC.

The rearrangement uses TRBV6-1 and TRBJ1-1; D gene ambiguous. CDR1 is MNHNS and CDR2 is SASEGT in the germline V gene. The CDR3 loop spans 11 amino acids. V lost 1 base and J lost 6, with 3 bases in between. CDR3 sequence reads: CASSEGAEAFF. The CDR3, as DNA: TGTGCCAGCAGTGAAGGCGCTGAAGCTTTCTTT.

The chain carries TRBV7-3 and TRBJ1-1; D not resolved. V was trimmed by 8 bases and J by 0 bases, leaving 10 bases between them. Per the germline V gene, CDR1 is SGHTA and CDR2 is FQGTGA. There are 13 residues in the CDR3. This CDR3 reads CASSQVLNTEAFF. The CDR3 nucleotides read TGTGCCAGCTCCCAGGTTTTGAACACTGAAGCTTTCTTT.

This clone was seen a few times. CDR3 DNA sequence: TGCAGCGTTGAGGACAGTGTCACCGGGGAGCTGTTTTTT. It translates to CSVEDSVTGELFF. The chain employs TRBV29-1 and TRBJ2-2, with a weak D call TRBD1 (6 bases). The germline V gene encodes CDR1 SQVTM and CDR2 ANQGSEA. V was clipped by 3 bases and J by 4 bases, with 9 bases between them. This CDR3 has 13 residues.

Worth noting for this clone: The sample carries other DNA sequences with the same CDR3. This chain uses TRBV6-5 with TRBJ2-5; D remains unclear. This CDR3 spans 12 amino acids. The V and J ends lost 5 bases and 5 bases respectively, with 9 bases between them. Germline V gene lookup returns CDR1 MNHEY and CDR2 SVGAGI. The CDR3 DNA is TGTGCCAGCAGTCGACTTGGGGAGACCCAGTACTTC. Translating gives CASSRLGETQYF.

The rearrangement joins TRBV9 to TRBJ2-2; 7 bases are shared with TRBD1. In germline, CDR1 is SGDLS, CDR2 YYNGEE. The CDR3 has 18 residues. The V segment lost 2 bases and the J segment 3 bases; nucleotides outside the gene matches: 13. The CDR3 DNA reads TGTGCCAGCAGCGTCCCTCCACCCGGGACAGTCGACACCGGGGAGCTGTTTTTT. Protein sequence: CASSVPPPGTVDTGELFF.

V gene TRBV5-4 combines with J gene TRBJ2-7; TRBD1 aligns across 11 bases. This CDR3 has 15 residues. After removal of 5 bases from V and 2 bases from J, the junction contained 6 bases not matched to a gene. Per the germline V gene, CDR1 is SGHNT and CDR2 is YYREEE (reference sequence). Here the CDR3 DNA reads TGTGCCAGCAGTACCGGACAGGGGGCCACCTACGAGCAGTACTTC. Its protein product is CASSTGQGATYEQYF.

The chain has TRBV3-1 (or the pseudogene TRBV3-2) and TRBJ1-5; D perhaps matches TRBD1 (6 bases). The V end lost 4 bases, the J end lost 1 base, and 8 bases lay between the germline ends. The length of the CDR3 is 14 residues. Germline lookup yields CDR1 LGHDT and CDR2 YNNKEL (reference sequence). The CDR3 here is CASSLGASNQPQHF. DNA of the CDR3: TGTGCCAGCAGCCTGGGGGCAAGCAATCAGCCCCAGCATTTT.

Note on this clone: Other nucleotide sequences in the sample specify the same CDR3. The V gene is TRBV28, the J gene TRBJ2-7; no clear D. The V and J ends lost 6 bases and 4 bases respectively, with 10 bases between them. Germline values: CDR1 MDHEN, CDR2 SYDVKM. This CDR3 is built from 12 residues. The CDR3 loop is CASSPDSYEQYF. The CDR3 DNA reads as TGTGCCAGCAGCCCGGATTCTTACGAGCAGTACTTC. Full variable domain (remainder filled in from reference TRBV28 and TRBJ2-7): DVKVTQSSRYLVKRTGEKVFLECVQDMDHENMFWYRQDPGLGLRLIYFSYDVKMKEKGDIPEGYSVSREKKERFSLILESASTNQTSMYLCASSPDSYEQYFGPGTRLTVT.

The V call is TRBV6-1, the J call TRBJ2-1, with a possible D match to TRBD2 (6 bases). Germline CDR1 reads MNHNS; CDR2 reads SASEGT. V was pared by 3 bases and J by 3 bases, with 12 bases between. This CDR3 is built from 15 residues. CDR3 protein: CASSDNWRGYNEQFF. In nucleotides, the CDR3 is TGTGCCAGCAGTGATAACTGGCGGGGCTACAATGAGCAGTTCTTC.